Each of the 14 T cell receptor beta chains below was sequenced from the same sample in a study of human thymus T cells. Produced via immunoSEQ multiplex PCR; TCRdb's table is partial and in-frame only. The sample has about 60,000 clones, 90% to 95% seen once. Sequenced material: blood. Every receptor here comes from a boy under two years old with a congenital heart defect but otherwise immunologically healthy.

This sequence joins TRBV6-5 and TRBJ2-1, with 8 bases identical to TRBD2. Trimming took 6 bases from V and 3 from J; bases not matched to a gene: 7. CDR1 and CDR2 (germline): MNHEY, SVGAGI. The CDR3 runs to 15 residues. The CDR3 loop is CASRPVTSGYNEQFF. The DNA of the CDR3 is TGTGCCAGCAGACCCGTCACTAGCGGCTACAATGAGCAGTTCTTC.

This rearrangement joins TRBV10-1 to TRBJ2-1; 7 nucleotides align to TRBD2. Trimming removed 1 base from V and 1 base from J; junction bases left unmatched: 10. The CDR3 has 18 residues. Germline V lookup: CDR1 WNHNN, CDR2 SYGVQD (reference sequence). The CDR3 region has the DNA TGCGCCAGCAGTGAGTATTGGCGGGAGAGAGGTTCCTACAATGAGCAGTTCTTC. Residues: CASSEYWRERGSYNEQFF.

This clone has just one count. The chain has TRBV5-8 and TRBJ2-3; 7 bases agree with TRBD1. This CDR3 spans 14 amino acids. Trimming at V came to 2 bases and at J to 1 base, leaving 1 base not matched to a gene. The germline CDR1 and CDR2 sequences are SGHTS and YDEGEE. The CDR3 nucleotides read TGTGCCAGCAGCTTTGACAGGGGCACAGATACGCAGTATTTT. Protein product: CASSFDRGTDTQYF.

V is TRBV5-1 and J is TRBJ1-5, with 10 bases fitting TRBD1. The CDR3 runs to 16 residues. CDR1 and CDR2 from the germline V gene are SGHRS and YFSETQ. Losses at the gene ends were 3 bases for V and 2 bases for J; bases not matched to a gene: 5. DNA for the CDR3: TGCGCCAGCAGCTCTAGACAGGGGGCAGGCAATCAGCCCCAGCATTTT. Its translation is CASSSRQGAGNQPQHF.

In the case of this clone: Other nucleotide sequences in the sample specify the same CDR3. This chain connects TRBV18 to TRBJ1-2; D is ambiguous. The CDR3 is 13 amino acids. Germline V lookup: CDR1 KGHSH, CDR2 LQKENI. The V end was cut by 2 bases, the J end by 3 bases, with 7 bases between. CDR3 region: CASSPDRDYGYTF. CDR3 in DNA: TGTGCCAGCTCACCAGATCGGGACTATGGCTACACCTTC.

The chain recombines TRBV4-2 with TRBJ2-1; TRBD2 might be the D (6 bases). Looked up from germline, CDR1 is LGHNA and CDR2 is YNFKEQ. Trimming took 5 bases from V and 6 from J, leaving 20 bases between them. The CDR3 runs 16 residues. As DNA, the CDR3 is TGTGCCAGCAGCGTACCCGGGACTTCCTTCGCCAATGAGCAGTTCTTC. Its translation is CASSVPGTSFANEQFF.

V gene TRBV25-1 combines with J gene TRBJ2-7; D uncertain. This CDR3 contains 11 residues. Trimming took 5 bases from V and 2 from J, leaving 4 bases between them. Germline loops: CDR1 MGHDK, CDR2 SYGVNS. CDR3 region: CASSSAYEQYF. In nucleotides, the CDR3 is TGTGCCAGCAGTTCTGCCTACGAGCAGTACTTC.

The chain carries TRBV7-2 and TRBJ2-2; TRBD2 matches at 7 bases. V shed 4 bases and J 4 bases; nucleotides not matched to a gene: 0. The CDR3 consists of 13 residues. Per germline, CDR1 SGHTA and CDR2 FQGNSA. The CDR3 DNA follows: TGTGCCAGCAGCTGGGGGGGCACCGGGGAGCTGTTTTTT. Amino acid sequence: CASSWGGTGELFF. Variable domain in full (rest from reference TRBV7-2 and TRBJ2-2): GAGVSQSPSNKVTEKGKDVELRCDPISGHTALYWYRQSLGQGLEFLIYFQGNSAPDKSGLPSDRFSAERTGGSVSTLTIQRTQQEDSAVYLCASSWGGTGELFFGEGSRLTVL.

This clone was seen once. The chain carries TRBV9 and TRBJ2-1; D gene unclear. The CDR3 has 12 residues. The V end was cut by 3 bases, the J end by 3 bases, with 4 bases between. In germline, CDR1 is SGDLS, CDR2 YYNGEE. The CDR3 loop reads CASSDNYNEQFF. The CDR3 nucleotides read TGTGCCAGCAGCGACAACTACAATGAGCAGTTCTTC.

The chain carries TRBV5-1 and TRBJ2-2; tentative D call: TRBD1 (6 bases). V was clipped by 2 bases and J by 4 bases, with 12 bases between them. This CDR3 comprises 15 residues. The V gene's germline CDR1 is SGHRS and CDR2 YFSETQ. The chain's CDR3 is CASSFQGSGTGELFF. CDR3 in DNA: TGCGCCAGCAGCTTTCAGGGGTCGGGCACCGGGGAGCTGTTTTTT. The full variable domain, in which reference TRBV5-1 and TRBJ2-2 provide the parts outside the CDR3, is KAGVTQTPRYLIKTRGQQVTLSCSPISGHRSVSWYQQTPGQGLQFLFEYFSETQRNKGNFPGRFSGRQFSNSRSEMNVSTLELGDSALYLCASSFQGSGTGELFFGEGSRLTVL.

The V and J genes are TRBV9 and TRBJ2-1; possible D gene TRBD2, 6 bases. The CDR3 sequence is 12 residues long. The ends were cut back, 1 base at V and 10 bases at J, with 9 bases in the middle. CDR1 and CDR2 (germline): SGDLS, YYNGEE. CDR3 protein: CASSVFRGEQFF. DNA for the CDR3: TGTGCCAGCAGCGTATTTCGGGGGGAGCAGTTCTTC.

In this sample, this clone turned up once. This sequence joins TRBV6-5 and TRBJ2-7, with TRBD1 as a possible D gene (8 bases). The CDR3 covers 15 residues. Trimming pared 7 bases from V and 0 bases from J, leaving 16 bases between. Germline assignment: CDR1 MNHEY and CDR2 SVGAGI. The CDR3 DNA reads as TGTGCCAGCACTCAGGGGGCTAGCGGCTCCTACGAGCAGTACTTC. It encodes CASTQGASGSYEQYF.

This clone was seen only once. This chain connects TRBV19 to TRBJ1-5; no reliable D call. The CDR3 sequence is 15 residues long. Germline lookup yields CDR1 LNHDA and CDR2 SQIVND (reference sequence). The V and J ends lost 5 bases and 4 bases respectively, with 15 bases between them. The CDR3 reads CASSPRSGSNQPQHF. CDR3 DNA sequence: TGTGCCAGTAGTCCCCGGAGTGGCAGTAATCAGCCCCAGCATTTT.

The chain combines TRBV7-2 with TRBJ2-3; weak D call: TRBD2 (6 bases). Looked up from germline, CDR1 is SGHTA and CDR2 is FQGNSA. V lost 4 bases, J lost 6 bases, and 20 bases lay in between. CDR3 length equals 16 residues. The CDR3 protein is CASSSRSLARVDTQYF. CDR3 DNA: TGTGCCAGCAGCTCCCGGTCACTAGCCCGGGTGGATACGCAGTATTTT.